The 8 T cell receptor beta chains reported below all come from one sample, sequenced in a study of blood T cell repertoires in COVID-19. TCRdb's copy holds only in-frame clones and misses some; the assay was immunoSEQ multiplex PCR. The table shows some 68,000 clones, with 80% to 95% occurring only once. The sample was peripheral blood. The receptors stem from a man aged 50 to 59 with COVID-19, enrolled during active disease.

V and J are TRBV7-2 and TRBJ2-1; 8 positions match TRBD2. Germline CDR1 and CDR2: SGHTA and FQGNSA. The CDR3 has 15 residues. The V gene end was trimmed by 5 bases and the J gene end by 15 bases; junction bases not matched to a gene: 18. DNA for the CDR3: TGTGCCAGCAGCCCCCTGACTAGCGCCATCCGGAAGTCGTTCTTC. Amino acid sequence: CASSPLTSAIRKSFF. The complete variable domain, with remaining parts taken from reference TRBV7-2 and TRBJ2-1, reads GAGVSQSPSNKVTEKGKDVELRCDPISGHTALYWYRQSLGQGLEFLIYFQGNSAPDKSGLPSDRFSAERTGGSVSTLTIQRTQQEDSAVYLCASSPLTSAIRKSFFGPGTRLTVL.

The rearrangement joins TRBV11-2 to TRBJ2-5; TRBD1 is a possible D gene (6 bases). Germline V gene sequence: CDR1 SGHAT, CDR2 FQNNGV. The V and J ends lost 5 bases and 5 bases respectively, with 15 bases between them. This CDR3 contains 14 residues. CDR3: CASSPGTFRETQYF. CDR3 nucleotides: TGTGCCAGCAGCCCAGGGACATTCAGGGAGACCCAGTACTTC.

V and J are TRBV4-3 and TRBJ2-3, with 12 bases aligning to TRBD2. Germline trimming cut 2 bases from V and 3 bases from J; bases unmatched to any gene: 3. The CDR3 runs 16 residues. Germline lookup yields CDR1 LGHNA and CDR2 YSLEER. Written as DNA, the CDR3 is TGCGCCAGCAGCCAAAGGCTAGCGGGAGGGACAGATACGCAGTATTTT. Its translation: CASSQRLAGGTDTQYF.

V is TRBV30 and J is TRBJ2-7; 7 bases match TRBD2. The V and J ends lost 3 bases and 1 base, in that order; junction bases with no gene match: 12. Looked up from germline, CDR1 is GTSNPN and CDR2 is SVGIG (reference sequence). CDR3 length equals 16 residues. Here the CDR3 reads CAWRGWGGIGSYEQYF. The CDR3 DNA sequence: TGTGCCTGGAGAGGATGGGGAGGGATTGGGTCCTACGAGCAGTACTTC.

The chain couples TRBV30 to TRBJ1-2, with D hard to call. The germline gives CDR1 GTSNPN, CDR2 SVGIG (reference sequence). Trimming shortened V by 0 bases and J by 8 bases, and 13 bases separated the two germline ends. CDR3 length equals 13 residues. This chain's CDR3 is CAWSVPAPRGYTF. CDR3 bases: TGTGCCTGGAGTGTACCCGCCCCTCGGGGCTACACCTTC.

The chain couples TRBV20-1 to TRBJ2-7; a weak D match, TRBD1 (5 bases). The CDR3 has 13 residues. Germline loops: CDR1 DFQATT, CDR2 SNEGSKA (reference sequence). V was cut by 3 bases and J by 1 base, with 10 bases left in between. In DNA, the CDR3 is TGCAGTGCTAGTTTTGACAGTTCCTACGAGCAGTACTTC. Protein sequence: CSASFDSSYEQYF.

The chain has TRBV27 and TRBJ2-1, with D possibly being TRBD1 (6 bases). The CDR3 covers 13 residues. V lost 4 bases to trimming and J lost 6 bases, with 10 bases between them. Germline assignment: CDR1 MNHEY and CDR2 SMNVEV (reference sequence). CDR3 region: CASSSRQANEQFF. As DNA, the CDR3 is TGTGCCAGCAGTTCCAGACAGGCCAATGAGCAGTTCTTC.

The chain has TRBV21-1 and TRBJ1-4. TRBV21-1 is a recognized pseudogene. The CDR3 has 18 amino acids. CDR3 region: CASSRSKREGGMSEKLFF. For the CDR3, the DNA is TGTGCCAGCAGCAGATCAAAAAGGGAGGGGGGGATGAGCGAAAAACTGTTTTTT.